This entry lists 19 T cell receptor beta chains sequenced from one sample in a study of blood T cell repertoires in COVID-19. Repertoires were generated with immunoSEQ multiplex PCR, while TCRdb's copy carries only in-frame clones and drops some. The sample yields about 400,000 clones, 85% to 90% seen once. The sample consisted of peripheral blood. Receptors were obtained from a human donor in a cohort sampled during active COVID-19.

The chain uses TRBV12-3 or TRBV12-4 and TRBJ2-3; no clear D gene. The CDR3 totals 12 residues. Trimming removed 6 bases from V and 6 bases from J, with 10 bases in between. The CDR3 reads CASRASLDTQYF. In nucleotides, the CDR3 is TGTGCCAGCAGGGCTTCCTTGGATACGCAGTATTTT.

This chain joins TRBV4-1 and TRBJ1-5, with D maybe TRBD1 (5 bases). CDR1 MGHRA and CDR2 YSYEKL come from the germline V gene. This CDR3 is 15 amino acids long. Trimming took off 1 base at V and 4 bases at J, with 11 bases between the two ends. CDR3 loop: CASSQVDIRNQPQHF. In nucleotides, the CDR3 is TGCGCCAGCAGCCAAGTGGACATCCGGAATCAGCCCCAGCATTTT.

This clone was observed a single time. The chain combines TRBV7-9 with TRBJ2-2, with D possibly TRBD1 on 6 matching bases. Germline lookup yields CDR1 SEHNR and CDR2 FQNEAQ (reference sequence). Trimming cost V 5 bases and J 8 bases, with 12 bases left between them. This CDR3 region has 13 residues. The CDR3 region has the DNA TGTGCCAGCAGCATAAACAGGGCTGGGGAGCTGTTTTTT. Encoded protein: CASSINRAGELFF.

The chain links TRBV11-3 to TRBJ2-1, with 15 bases aligning to TRBD2. With 5 bases clipped from V and 10 bases from J, the junction kept 6 bases outside the gene matches. CDR1 and CDR2 from the germline V gene are SGHNT and YENEEA. This CDR3 is built from 15 residues. The CDR3 loop reads CASSPGTSGRTEQFF. DNA for the CDR3: TGTGCCAGCAGCCCCGGGACTAGCGGGAGGACGGAGCAGTTCTTC.

The chain combines TRBV28 with TRBJ2-7, with 8 bases matching TRBD2. V shed 2 bases and J 3 bases; nucleotides not matched to a gene: 24. CDR1 and CDR2 (germline): MDHEN, SYDVKM. The CDR3 extends over 21 amino acids. The CDR3 DNA reads TGTGCCAGCAGTTTACTCGGGGAACCGGGACTAGGAAGGCTTGGGGACTACGAGCAGTACTTC. Residues: CASSLLGEPGLGRLGDYEQYF.

This clone is a singleton in its sample. V is TRBV5-1 and J is TRBJ2-3; TRBD1 is a possible D gene (6 bases). The length of the CDR3 is 15 residues. Germline V gene data show CDR1 as SGHRS and CDR2 as YFSETQ. V was pared by 4 bases and J by 0 bases, with 12 bases between. The CDR3 region has the DNA TGCGCCAGCAGCGCGGACAGTCTTAGCACAGATACGCAGTATTTT. Protein: CASSADSLSTDTQYF.

This clone has a single count. The chain couples TRBV3-1 (or the pseudogene TRBV3-2) to TRBJ2-7; 9 nucleotides align to TRBD1. The ends lost 4 bases at V and 2 bases at J; junction bases unmatched: 9. CDR3 size: 16 residues. Germline CDR1 is LGHDT and CDR2 is YNNKEL (reference sequence). For the CDR3, the DNA is TGTGCCAGCAGCCCTCCTACAGGGGGCCTCACCTACGAGCAGTACTTC. This encodes CASSPPTGGLTYEQYF.

This clone was detected only a few times. The CDR3 nucleotides read TGTGCCAGCAGCCACGACAGTACTGGGGCCAACGTCCTGACTTTC. Translation: CASSHDSTGANVLTF. The chain employs TRBV2 and TRBJ2-6; D is perhaps TRBD1 (5 bases). This CDR3 comprises 15 residues. Germline V CDR1 and CDR2: SNHLY, FYNNEI. V was shortened by 6 bases and J by 2 bases, with 11 bases between the two germline ends.

The V gene is TRBV28, the J gene TRBJ2-1; weak D call: TRBD2 (6 bases). Trimming removed 2 bases from V and 14 bases from J, with 13 bases in between. The CDR3 sequence is 12 residues long. CDR1 is MDHEN and CDR2 is SYDVKM in the germline V gene. CDR3 residues: CASSLGSGGEFF. CDR3 sequence (DNA): TGTGCCAGCAGTTTAGGAAGTGGAGGGGAGTTCTTC.

This clone was counted once. The chain combines TRBV28 with TRBJ2-3; 11 bases line up with TRBD2. With 8 bases clipped from V and 4 bases from J, the junction kept 8 bases outside the gene matches. CDR3 length equals 15 residues. Germline loops: CDR1 MDHEN, CDR2 SYDVKM. The CDR3 here is CASSVAGGPADTQYF. CDR3 sequence (DNA): TGTGCCAGCTCCGTAGCGGGAGGGCCAGCAGATACGCAGTATTTT.

The rearrangement uses TRBV7-8 and TRBJ1-5; the D is unclear. Germline values: CDR1 SGHVS, CDR2 FQNEAQ. V was cut by 3 bases and J by 4 bases, with 13 bases left in between. The CDR3 extends over 15 amino acids. CDR3 loop: CASSFGSVRNQPQHF. The CDR3, as DNA: TGTGCCAGCAGCTTCGGCTCAGTCAGGAATCAGCCCCAGCATTTT.

This chain's CDR3 is CASSDPRGRNTEAFF. Written as DNA, the CDR3 is TGTGCCAGCAGCGACCCCAGGGGCCGGAACACTGAAGCTTTCTTT. The genes are TRBV7-9 and TRBJ1-1, with D possibly matching TRBD1 (6 bases). Germline CDR1 and CDR2: SEHNR and FQNEAQ (reference sequence). The V and J ends lost 5 bases and 1 base respectively, with 14 bases between them. This CDR3 is 15 amino acids long.

There are a few counts of this clone. The chain couples TRBV7-2 to TRBJ2-7; 9 bases fit TRBD1. V shed 5 bases and J 3 bases; nucleotides not matched to a gene: 8. The length of the CDR3 is 15 residues. Germline CDR1 and CDR2: SGHTA and FQGNSA. CDR3 DNA sequence: TGTGCCAGCAGCCGTAGGACAGGGGAAGTCTACGAGCAGTACTTC. Translation gives CASSRRTGEVYEQYF.

This clone appeared a few times. J is TRBJ2-7 and V is TRBV7-9, with D possibly matching TRBD1 (5 bases). CDR1 and CDR2 from the germline V gene are SEHNR and FQNEAQ (reference sequence). There are 14 residues in the CDR3. Trimming pared 1 base from V and 4 bases from J, leaving 11 bases between. The CDR3 here is CASSLEPTDYEQYF. In DNA, the CDR3 is TGTGCCAGCAGCTTAGAACCGACAGATTACGAGCAGTACTTC.

The DNA for the CDR3 is TGTGCCAGCAGCTTAAACCCCCCCGCGGGACTAGCGGGAGCTGGTAATGAGCAGTTCTTC. The encoded protein is CASSLNPPAGLAGAGNEQFF. The chain combines TRBV7-7 with TRBJ2-1; TRBD2 aligns across 14 bases. The junction had 16 bases not matched to a gene; V was cut back by 2 bases and J by 7 bases. CDR1 is SSHAT and CDR2 is FNYEAQ in the germline V gene (reference sequence). CDR3 length: 20 amino acids.

The chain combines TRBV3-1 (or the pseudogene TRBV3-2) with TRBJ1-4; D gene ambiguous. The V gene's germline CDR1 is LGHDT and CDR2 YNNKEL (reference sequence). Trimming left V 5 bases short and J 0 bases short, with 7 bases between. The CDR3 extends over 14 amino acids. CDR3 coding DNA: TGTGCCAGCAGCACAGATGCAACTAATGAAAAACTGTTTTTT. Protein: CASSTDATNEKLFF.

This chain links TRBV19 with TRBJ2-7, with 7 bases aligning to TRBD2. With 2 bases clipped from V and 7 bases from J, the junction kept 2 bases outside the gene matches. Germline V gives CDR1 LNHDA, CDR2 SQIVND (reference sequence). This CDR3 region has 12 residues. The CDR3 sequence is CASSIFGGEQYF. In DNA, the CDR3 is TGTGCCAGTAGTATATTCGGGGGGGAGCAGTACTTC.

This chain joins TRBV29-1 and TRBJ2-7; 13 positions agree with TRBD2. There are 19 residues in the CDR3. Looked up from germline, CDR1 is SQVTM and CDR2 is ANQGSEA. J was trimmed by 2 bases and V by 8 bases; bases with no gene match: 21. CDR3: CSPMSKGGLAGPHTYEQYF. The CDR3 region has the DNA TGCAGCCCGATGTCCAAGGGGGGACTAGCGGGACCCCACACCTACGAGCAGTACTTC.

This chain joins TRBV11-2 and TRBJ2-3; tentative D call: TRBD2 (6 bases). Looked up from germline, CDR1 is SGHAT and CDR2 is FQNNGV. Trimming pared 2 bases from V and 5 bases from J, leaving 14 bases between. The CDR3 is 15 amino acids. The CDR3: CASSLRASVVDTQYF. The CDR3 DNA is TGTGCCAGCAGCTTAAGGGCTAGCGTCGTAGATACGCAGTATTTT.